This T cell receptor beta chain came from a study of blood T cell repertoires in COVID-19. Study in general: The samples span acute and convalescent COVID-19 from the United States, Italy and Spain. T cells, B-cell-depleted T cells, or PBMCs supplied cDNA or gDNA.

In the study's own analysis: Quantification of nucleated cells was approximated via reference gene primer amplification. Produced via immunoSEQ multiplex PCR; TCRdb's table is partial and in-frame only. The V and J calls and clone size were taken over from that table, and D and trimming were inferred from the DNA. Here the sample spans 100,000 to 150,000 clones, approximately 74% being singletons. Trimming took 4 bases from V and 1 from J, leaving 7 bases between them. CDR1 and CDR2 from the germline V gene are SGHAT and FQNNGV. CDR3 size: 13 residues. The sample consisted of peripheral blood. This rearrangement joins TRBV11-2 to TRBJ1-1, with a weak D call TRBD1 (6 bases). The receptor was isolated from a man aged 60-69 years with acute or convalescent COVID-19. CDR3 in DNA: TGTGCCAGCAGCTCGACAGGGAACACTGAAGCTTTCTTT. Its translation is CASSSTGNTEAFF.